A single sample is the source of the 8 T cell receptor beta chains below, sequenced in a study of cytomegalovirus exposure and HLA in healthy donors. Primers for the PCR totalled 60 Vbeta and 13 Jbeta. The protocol was immunoSEQ multiplex PCR, while the TCRdb copy is restricted to in-frame clones and leaves out a portion. The table includes about 120,000 clones, 80% detected once. Sequences were obtained from PBMCs. These receptors were obtained from a man younger than 45 in good health and CMV-seronegative.

The chain employs TRBV6-5 and TRBJ2-1, with D perhaps TRBD2 (6 bases). The CDR3 sequence is 16 residues long. The germline V and J ends were trimmed by 2 bases and 6 bases, with 17 bases remaining between them. Germline values: CDR1 MNHEY, CDR2 SVGAGI. The CDR3 region is CASSYGHSGRSNEQFF. The CDR3, as DNA: TGTGCCAGCAGTTACGGGCATAGCGGCAGGAGCAATGAGCAGTTCTTC.

The J gene is TRBJ2-1, the V gene TRBV28; no definite D call. The CDR3 covers 13 residues. The germline V gene encodes CDR1 MDHEN and CDR2 SYDVKM. Trimming left V 5 bases short and J 7 bases short, with 12 bases between. Written as DNA, the CDR3 is TGTGCCAGCAGTACGGGTGGGTATAATGAGCAGTTCTTC. Translating gives CASSTGGYNEQFF.

The chain has TRBV6-1 and TRBJ2-5; D uncertain. This CDR3 is built from 14 residues. Between the trimmed V and J ends, which lost 1 base and 1 base, there was a span of 7 bases. The germline V gene encodes CDR1 MNHNS and CDR2 SASEGT. As DNA, the CDR3 is TGTGCCAGCAGTGAAGGTGGCCTCCAAGAGACCCAGTACTTC. Translation: CASSEGGLQETQYF.

The CDR3 coding sequence is TGCGCCAGCCGCCCGGGTAGTGGGTACACTGAAGCTTTCTTT. This sequence encodes CASRPGSGYTEAFF. This rearrangement joins TRBV5-1 to TRBJ1-1; D gene unclear. From germline, CDR1 is SGHRS and CDR2 YFSETQ. The CDR3 runs 14 residues. V was cut by 7 bases and J by 3 bases, with 16 bases left in between.

The chain joins TRBV4-3 to TRBJ2-1; 11 bases are a match to TRBD2. The CDR3 is made up of 16 amino acids. CDR1 and CDR2 from the germline V gene are LGHNA and YSLEER. The trim removed 4 bases at V and 0 bases at J, leaving 2 bases unmatched. CDR3 in amino acids: CASSPSGRPSYNEQFF. CDR3 bases: TGCGCCAGCAGCCCTAGCGGGAGGCCCTCCTACAATGAGCAGTTCTTC.

The J gene is TRBJ1-2, the V gene TRBV14; the D is unclear. The CDR3 runs 16 residues. CDR1 is SGHDN, CDR2 FVKESK, per germline. V lost 0 bases to trimming and J lost 8 bases, with 19 bases between them. The CDR3: CASSQDLVGNLGGYTF. The CDR3, as DNA: TGTGCCAGCAGCCAAGATCTGGTCGGGAACCTCGGGGGCTACACCTTC.

The CDR3 here is CASSITAAPISYEQYF. CDR3 DNA: TGTGCCAGTAGTATAACGGCGGCGCCTATATCCTACGAGCAGTACTTC. This chain uses TRBV19 with TRBJ2-7; no reliable D call. From germline, CDR1 is LNHDA and CDR2 SQIVND (reference sequence). Trimming removed 2 bases from V and 1 base from J, with 15 bases in between. This CDR3 is built from 16 residues.

The chain is built from TRBV5-1 and TRBJ1-2; 9 bases map to TRBD1. Germline lookup yields CDR1 SGHRS and CDR2 YFSETQ. V trimming: 1 base; J trimming: 3 bases; junction bases outside the gene matches: 4. The CDR3 runs 15 residues. CDR3 sequence: CASSLTGGSDYGYTF. CDR3 DNA sequence: TGCGCCAGCAGCTTGACAGGGGGCAGTGACTATGGCTACACCTTC.